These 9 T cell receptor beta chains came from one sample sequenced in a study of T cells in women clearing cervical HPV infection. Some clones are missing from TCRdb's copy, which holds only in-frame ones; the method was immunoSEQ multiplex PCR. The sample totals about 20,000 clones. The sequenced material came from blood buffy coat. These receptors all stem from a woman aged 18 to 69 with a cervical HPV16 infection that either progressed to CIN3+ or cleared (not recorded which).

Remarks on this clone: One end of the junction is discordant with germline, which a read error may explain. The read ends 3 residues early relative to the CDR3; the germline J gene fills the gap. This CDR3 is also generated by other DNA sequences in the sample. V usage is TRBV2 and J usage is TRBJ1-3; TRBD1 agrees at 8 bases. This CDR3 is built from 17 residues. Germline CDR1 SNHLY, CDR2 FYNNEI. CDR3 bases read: TGTGCCAGCACGGGCAGGGGGCGAGCGGGTGCTGGAAACACG. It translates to CASTGRGRAGAGNT. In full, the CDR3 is CASTGRGRAGAGNTIYF.

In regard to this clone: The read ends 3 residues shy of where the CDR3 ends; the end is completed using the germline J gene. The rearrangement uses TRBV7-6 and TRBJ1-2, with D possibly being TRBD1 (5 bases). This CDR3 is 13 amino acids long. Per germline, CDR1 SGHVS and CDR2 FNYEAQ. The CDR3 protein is CASSFRNRNDYTF. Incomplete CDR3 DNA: TGTGCCAGCAGCTTCAGGAACAGGAATGAC.

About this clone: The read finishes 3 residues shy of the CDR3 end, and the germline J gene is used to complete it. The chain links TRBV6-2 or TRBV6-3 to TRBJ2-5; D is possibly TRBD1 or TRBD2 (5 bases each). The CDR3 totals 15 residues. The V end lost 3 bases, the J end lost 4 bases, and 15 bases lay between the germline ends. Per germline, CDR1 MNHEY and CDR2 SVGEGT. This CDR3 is CASSYPGSSRETQYF. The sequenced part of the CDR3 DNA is TGTGCCAGCAGTTATCCAGGGAGTAGCCGAGAGACC.

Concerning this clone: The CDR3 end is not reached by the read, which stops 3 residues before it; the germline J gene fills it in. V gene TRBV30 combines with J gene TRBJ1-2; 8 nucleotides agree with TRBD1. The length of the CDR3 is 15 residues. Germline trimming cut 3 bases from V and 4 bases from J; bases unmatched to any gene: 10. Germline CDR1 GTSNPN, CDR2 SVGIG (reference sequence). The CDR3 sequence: CAWRELTGAIYGYTF. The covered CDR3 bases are TGTGCCTGGAGGGAACTGACAGGGGCGATCTATGGC.

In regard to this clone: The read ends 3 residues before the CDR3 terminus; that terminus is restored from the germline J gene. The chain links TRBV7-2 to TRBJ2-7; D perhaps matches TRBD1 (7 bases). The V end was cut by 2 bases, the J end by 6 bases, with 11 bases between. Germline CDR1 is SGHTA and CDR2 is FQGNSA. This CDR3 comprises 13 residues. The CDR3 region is CASSLRQGGEQYF. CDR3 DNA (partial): TGTGCCAGCAGCTTACGGCAGGGGGGCGAG.

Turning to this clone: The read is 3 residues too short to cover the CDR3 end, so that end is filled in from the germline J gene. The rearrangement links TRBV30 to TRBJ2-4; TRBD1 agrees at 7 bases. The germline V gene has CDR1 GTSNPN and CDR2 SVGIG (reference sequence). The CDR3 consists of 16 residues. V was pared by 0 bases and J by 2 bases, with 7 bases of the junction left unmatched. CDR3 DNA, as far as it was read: TGTGCCTGGAGTGTAAAAAGACAGGGCCCCAAAAACATT. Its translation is CAWSVKRQGPKNI. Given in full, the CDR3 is CAWSVKRQGPKNIQYF.

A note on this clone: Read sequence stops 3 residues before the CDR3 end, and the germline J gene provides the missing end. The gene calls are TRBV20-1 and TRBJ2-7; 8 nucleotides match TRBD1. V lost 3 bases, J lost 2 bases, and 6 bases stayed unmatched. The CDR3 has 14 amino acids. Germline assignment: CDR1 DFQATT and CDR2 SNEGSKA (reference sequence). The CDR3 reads CSARRDRTTYEQYF. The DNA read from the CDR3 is TGCAGTGCTAGGAGGGACAGGACAACCTACGAG.

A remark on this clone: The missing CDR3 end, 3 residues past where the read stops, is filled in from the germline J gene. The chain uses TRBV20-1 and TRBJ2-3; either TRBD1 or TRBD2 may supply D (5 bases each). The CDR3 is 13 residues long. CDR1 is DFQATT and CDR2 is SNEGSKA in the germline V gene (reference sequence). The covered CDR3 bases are TGCAGTGCTTCCCAACGAGGGGCTAGGGCG. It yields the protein CSASQRGARA. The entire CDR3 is CSASQRGARAQYF.

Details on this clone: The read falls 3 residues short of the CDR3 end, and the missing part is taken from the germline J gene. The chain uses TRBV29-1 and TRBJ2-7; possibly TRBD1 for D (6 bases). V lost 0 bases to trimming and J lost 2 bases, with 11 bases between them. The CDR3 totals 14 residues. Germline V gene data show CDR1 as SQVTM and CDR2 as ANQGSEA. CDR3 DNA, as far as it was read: TGCAGCGTTGAAGACTCGACAGGTCCCTACGAG. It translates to CSVEDSTGPYE. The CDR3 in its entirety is CSVEDSTGPYEQYF.